This note documents a single TCR beta chain sequence. The target of this receptor is not known. The record has no base qualities; no much larger clone is one base away. Donors were healthy HIV-negative adults with no recently reported acute infections or vaccinations. All donors were Caucasian adults living in Nashville, Tennessee, USA. The CD8 memory samples were a combination of magnetically selected CD45RO+ cells and CCR7-negative CD45RA+ effector memory (TemRA) cells. Blood was obtained by leukapheresis, after which PBMCs were separated by Ficoll-Histopaque density gradient centrifugation and cryopreserved in liquid nitrogen vapor phase. Analytical flow cytometry was used to check the purity and quantity of every magnetically sorted T cell population. From each sorted fraction, genomic DNA was isolated and quantified by UV absorbance on a Nanodrop 2000c. The sample belongs to a study of shared clonotypes between healthy human individuals (dated by TCRdb to the early 2020s). Regarding the study in general: A couple of women and a few men aged 18 to 49 years were included in the cohort. For each donor, CD4 naive and CD4 memory were each run on three plates, CD8 naive on two plates, and CD8 memory on one plate. To estimate repertoire size and how much clonotypes are shared between individuals, the study performed deep sequencing of blood TCR repertoires from 4 to 6 healthy adults. Libraries were prepared and TCR repertoires were sequenced by different laboratories using diverse techniques, in order to increase sequencing depth and limit assay-specific biases. Per donor, leukapheresis produced somewhere between about 0.94 and 9 billion PBMCs. Study-wide findings and limitations: Sampling was limited to blood, and TCR repertoires in tissue likely differ from TCR repertoires in blood. Higher generation probabilities were observed for clonotypes shared by all four sorted-subset donors than for non-shared clonotypes. Even with the large sequencing depth, rarefaction of the sorted-subset datasets indicated that sequencing was incomplete. Around 5% of naive CD4, 3.5% of naive CD8, about 2.1% of memory CD4, and around 0.42% of memory CD8 clonotypes were shared across four donors. Because the study included only a small number of donors, the genetic and exposure-history diversity represented was limited. Pairwise subsampling indicated that sequencing depth was expected to affect the degree of clonotype sharing among donors. Larger estimated clonotype richness was generally found for naive subsets than for memory subsets.

CDR1 and CDR2, looked up from the germline V gene, are SGHRS and YFSETQ. The junction carries 17 bases between V and J, which are trimmed by 4 bases and 3 bases respectively. The CDR3 runs 15 residues from the cysteine to the phenylalanine. This entry keeps only the CDR3 DNA: 45 bases, framed from base 1. Using the deep immunoSEQ assay, multiplex PCR amplified TCR CDR3 regions from genomic DNA. Genomic DNA extracted from each cell subset was distributed evenly over all wells of several immunoSEQ 96-well plates, and each plate served as one replicate. Each replicate PCR for sorted subsets received around 200 ng genomic DNA, equal to roughly 30,000 T cell genomes. Purified libraries were quantified with a Qubit 3.0 fluorometer, sized on a Bioanalyzer 2100, and re-quantified with the KAPA Library Quantification kit. Every immunoSEQ 96-well plate was sequenced on a dedicated single-read 150-cycle Illumina NextSeq 550 flow cell. As for the original processing: Because only junctional sequences without quality scores were contained in the immunoSEQ output, filtering matching that applied to full-length reads could not be performed. Sequences were annotated with PyIR, a Python wrapper for IgBLAST v1.9, and V/J genes and CDR3 were assigned using IMGT germline references. Reads were removed for weak V/J assignments (E-value above 1e-6), missing CDR3, stop codons, out-of-frame junctions, or ambiguous translated residues. V3J clonotypes were defined as sequences sharing an identical inferred V gene, J gene, and CDR3 amino acid sequence. The percentage overlap between two repertoires was calculated by dividing the number of shared unique clonotypes by the size of the smaller repertoire. Three approaches were used to assess repertoire richness: RTK rarefaction, the Chao1 estimator, and Recon v2.1 estimates of unobserved clonotypes. For all TCRbeta clonotypes obtained by the gDNA method from four donors, generation probabilities were computed with OLGA. In TCRdb, the immuneACCESS table is reduced to in-frame sequences with V and J assigned. These tables do not hold every clone; where another copy was compared, an unresolved V gene accounts for under half, and the others remain unexplained. For V, J and clone size, that table is used; D and trimming come from the DNA. Recorded for this sample are some 700,000 clones; 90% of them occurred a single time. The top ten hold roughly 36% of the sample.

The chain uses TRBV5-1 and TRBJ2-7, with an unclear D gene assignment. This TCR came from a man between 18 and 29 years old in good health. Some clones in this sample may be carry-over from other donors' samples. Material: memory CD8+ T cells from PBMCs. Taken with the paper, the label for cell subset or site translates to: CD45RO+ cells pooled with CCR7-negative TemRA cells. This receptor has the CDR3 CASSPQSPGFYEQYF. The nucleotides read TGCGCCAGCAGCCCCCAGTCCCCCGGATTCTACGAGCAGTACTTC.